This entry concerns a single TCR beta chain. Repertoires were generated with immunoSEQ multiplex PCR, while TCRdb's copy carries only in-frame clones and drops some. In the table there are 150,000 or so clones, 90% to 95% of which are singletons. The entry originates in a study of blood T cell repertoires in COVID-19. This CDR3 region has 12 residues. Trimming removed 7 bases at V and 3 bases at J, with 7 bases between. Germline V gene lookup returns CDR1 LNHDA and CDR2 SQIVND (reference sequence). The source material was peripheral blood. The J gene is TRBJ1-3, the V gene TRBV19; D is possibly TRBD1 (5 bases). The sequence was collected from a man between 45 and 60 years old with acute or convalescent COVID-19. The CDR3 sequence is CASNDSGNTIYF. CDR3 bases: TGTGCCAGTAACGACAGTGGAAACACCATATATTTT.